This TCR beta chain stems from a study of blood T cell repertoires in COVID-19. Study summary: Donors in the United States, Italy and Spain gave samples during acute or convalescent COVID-19. Sample material is recorded as cDNA or gDNA derived from T cells, B-cell-depleted T cells, or PBMCs.

With 5 bases clipped from V and 2 bases from J, the junction kept 2 bases outside the gene matches. Germline loops: CDR1 LNHDA, CDR2 SQIVND (reference sequence). The CDR3 consists of 13 residues. In the authors' workflow: How many nucleated cells were present was estimated from reference gene primer amplification. This table comes from immunoSEQ multiplex PCR, and its TCRdb copy is limited to in-frame clones, with some not included. The V and J calls and clone size are taken from that table; D and trimming were inferred from the DNA. Among fewer than 70,000 clones listed, roughly 87% were seen once. The receptor comes from a man aged 50 to 60 with active COVID-19. This rearrangement joins TRBV19 to TRBJ2-5; 7 bases align to TRBD1. Sequenced input: peripheral blood. The CDR3 DNA reads as TGTGCCAGTAGTGAGACAGGGCAAGAGACCCAGTACTTC. Translated, it gives CASSETGQETQYF.